This TCR beta chain is drawn from a study of blood T cell repertoires in COVID-19. This table comes from immunoSEQ multiplex PCR, and its TCRdb copy is limited to in-frame clones, with some not included. The sample contains about 260,000 clones, about nine tenths of which appear only once. The CDR3 contains 13 residues. The V gene's germline CDR1 is SGHTA and CDR2 FQGNSA. The germline V and J ends were trimmed by 2 bases and 7 bases, with 8 bases remaining between them. Sequencing was carried out using peripheral blood. The chain couples TRBV7-2 to TRBJ1-4, with D hard to call. This receptor was obtained from a woman aged 40 to 49 who had recovered from COVID-19. The CDR3 here is CASSLNLGEKLFF. The CDR3 DNA sequence: TGTGCCAGCAGCTTAAATCTAGGTGAAAAACTGTTTTTT.